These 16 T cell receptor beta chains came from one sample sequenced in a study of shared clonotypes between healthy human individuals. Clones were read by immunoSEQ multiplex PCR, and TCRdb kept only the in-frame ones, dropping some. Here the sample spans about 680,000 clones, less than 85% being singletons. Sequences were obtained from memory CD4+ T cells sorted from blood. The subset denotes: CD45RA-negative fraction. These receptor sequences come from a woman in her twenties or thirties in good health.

The DNA of the CDR3 is TGTGCCAGTAGTTTACAGGGAAGAGAGACCCAGTACTTC. It codes for CASSLQGRETQYF. The chain carries TRBV19 and TRBJ2-5; D may be TRBD1 (6 bases). The V end lost 5 bases, the J end lost 4 bases, and 11 bases lay between the germline ends. From germline, CDR1 is LNHDA and CDR2 SQIVND (reference sequence). The CDR3 has 13 residues.

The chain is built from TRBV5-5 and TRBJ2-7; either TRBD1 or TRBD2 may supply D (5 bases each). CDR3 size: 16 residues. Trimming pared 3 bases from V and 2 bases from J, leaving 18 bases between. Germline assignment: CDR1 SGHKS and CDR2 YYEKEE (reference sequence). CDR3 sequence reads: CASSSRGLGETYEQYF. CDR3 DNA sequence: TGTGCCAGCAGCTCACGGGGTTTGGGGGAGACCTACGAGCAGTACTTC.

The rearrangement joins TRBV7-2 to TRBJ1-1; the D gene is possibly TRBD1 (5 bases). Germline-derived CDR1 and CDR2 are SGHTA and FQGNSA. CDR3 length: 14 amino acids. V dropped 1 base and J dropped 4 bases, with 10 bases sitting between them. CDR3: CASSLVGGVTEAFF. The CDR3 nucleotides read TGTGCCAGCAGCTTAGTTGGGGGAGTCACTGAAGCTTTCTTT.

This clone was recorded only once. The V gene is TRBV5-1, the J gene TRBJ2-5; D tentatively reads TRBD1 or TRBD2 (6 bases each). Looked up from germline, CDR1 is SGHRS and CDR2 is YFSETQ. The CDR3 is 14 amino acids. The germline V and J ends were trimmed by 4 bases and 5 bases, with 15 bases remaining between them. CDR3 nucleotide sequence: TGCGCCAGCAGCCCCCAGGGGAGGCGGGAGACCCAGTACTTC. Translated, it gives CASSPQGRRETQYF.

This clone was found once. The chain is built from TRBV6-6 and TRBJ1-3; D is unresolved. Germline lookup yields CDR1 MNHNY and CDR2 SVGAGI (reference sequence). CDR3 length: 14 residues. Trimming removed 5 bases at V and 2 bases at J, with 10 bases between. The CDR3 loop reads CASSPSYTGNTIYF. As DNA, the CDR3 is TGTGCCAGCAGTCCCTCGTATACTGGAAACACCATATATTTT.

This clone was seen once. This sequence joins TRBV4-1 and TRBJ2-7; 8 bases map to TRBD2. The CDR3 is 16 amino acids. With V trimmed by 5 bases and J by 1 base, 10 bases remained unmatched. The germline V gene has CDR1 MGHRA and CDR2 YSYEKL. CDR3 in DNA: TGCGCCAGCAGCAAAGGTCGGGCTAGCGGGTCCTACGAGCAGTACTTC. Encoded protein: CASSKGRASGSYEQYF.

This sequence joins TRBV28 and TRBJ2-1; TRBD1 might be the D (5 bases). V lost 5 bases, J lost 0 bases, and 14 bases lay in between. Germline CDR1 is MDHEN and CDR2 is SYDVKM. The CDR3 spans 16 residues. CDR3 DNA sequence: TGTGCCAGCAGTCACCCCATGGGGCGCTCCTACAATGAGCAGTTCTTC. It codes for CASSHPMGRSYNEQFF. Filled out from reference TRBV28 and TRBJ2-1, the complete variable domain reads DVKVTQSSRYLVKRTGEKVFLECVQDMDHENMFWYRQDPGLGLRLIYFSYDVKMKEKGDIPEGYSVSREKKERFSLILESASTNQTSMYLCASSHPMGRSYNEQFFGPGTRLTVL.

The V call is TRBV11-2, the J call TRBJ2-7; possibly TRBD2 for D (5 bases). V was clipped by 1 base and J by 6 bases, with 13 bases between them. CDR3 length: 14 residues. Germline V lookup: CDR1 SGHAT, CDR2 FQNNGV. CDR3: CASSLAGFRGEQYF. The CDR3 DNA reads TGTGCCAGCAGCTTAGCCGGTTTTCGGGGCGAGCAGTACTTC.

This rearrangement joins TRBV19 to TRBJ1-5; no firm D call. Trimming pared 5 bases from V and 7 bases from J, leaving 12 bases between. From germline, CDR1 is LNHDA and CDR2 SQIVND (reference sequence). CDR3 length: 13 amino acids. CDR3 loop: CASSGQEWQPQHF. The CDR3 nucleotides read TGTGCCAGTAGTGGGCAGGAGTGGCAGCCCCAGCATTTT.

Written as DNA, the CDR3 is TGCAGCGTTGAAGGGGAGATTGATACTCAGACGGGGGAGCTGTTTTTT. Translation gives CSVEGEIDTQTGELFF. V usage is TRBV29-1 and J usage is TRBJ2-2; D might be TRBD2 (5 bases). The V gene lost 1 base and the J gene lost 8 bases, with 20 bases spanning the gap. The germline V gene encodes CDR1 SQVTM and CDR2 ANQGSEA. This CDR3 is 16 amino acids long.

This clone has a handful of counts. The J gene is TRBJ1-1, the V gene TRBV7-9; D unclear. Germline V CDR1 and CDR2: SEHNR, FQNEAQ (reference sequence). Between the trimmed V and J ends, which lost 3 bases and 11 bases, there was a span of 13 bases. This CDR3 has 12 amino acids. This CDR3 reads CASSLTLQPAFF. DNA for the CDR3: TGTGCCAGCAGCTTGACATTACAACCGGCTTTCTTT.

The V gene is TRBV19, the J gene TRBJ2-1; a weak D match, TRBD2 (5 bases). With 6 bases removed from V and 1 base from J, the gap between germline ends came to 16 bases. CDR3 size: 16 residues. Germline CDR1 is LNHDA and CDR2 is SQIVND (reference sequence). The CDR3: CASRSSSRSSYNEQFF. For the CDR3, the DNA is TGTGCCAGTAGATCTAGCAGCCGCTCTTCCTACAATGAGCAGTTCTTC.

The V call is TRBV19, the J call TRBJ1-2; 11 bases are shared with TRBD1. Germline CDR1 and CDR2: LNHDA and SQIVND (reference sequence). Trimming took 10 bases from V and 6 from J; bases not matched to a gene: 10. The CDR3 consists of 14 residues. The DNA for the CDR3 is TGTGCCACCCACGGACAGGGGGCCAACAATGGCTACACCTTC. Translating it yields CATHGQGANNGYTF.

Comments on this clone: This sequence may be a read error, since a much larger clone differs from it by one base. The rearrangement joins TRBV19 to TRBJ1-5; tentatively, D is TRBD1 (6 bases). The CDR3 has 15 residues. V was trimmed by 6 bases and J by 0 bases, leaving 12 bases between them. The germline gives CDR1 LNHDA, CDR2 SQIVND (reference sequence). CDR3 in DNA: TGTGCCAGTAGCCTGGACAGTTATAGCAATCAGCCCCAGCATTTT. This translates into CASSLDSYSNQPQHF.

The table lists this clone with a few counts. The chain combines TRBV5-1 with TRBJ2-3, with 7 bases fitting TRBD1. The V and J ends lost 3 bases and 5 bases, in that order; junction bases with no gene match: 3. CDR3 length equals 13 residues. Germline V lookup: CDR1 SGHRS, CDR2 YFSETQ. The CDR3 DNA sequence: TGCGCCAGCAGCTGGGGACAGTTAGATACGCAGTATTTT. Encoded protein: CASSWGQLDTQYF.

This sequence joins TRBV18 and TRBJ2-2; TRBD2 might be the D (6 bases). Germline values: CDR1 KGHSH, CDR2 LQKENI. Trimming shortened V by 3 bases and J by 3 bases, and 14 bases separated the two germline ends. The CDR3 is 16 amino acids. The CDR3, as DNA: TGTGCCAGCTCACCGGGACTTGGGGCAGACACCGGGGAGCTGTTTTTT. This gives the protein CASSPGLGADTGELFF.